Below, 5 T cell receptor beta chains from the same sample are listed, as sequenced in a study of blood T cell repertoires in COVID-19. TCRdb's copy holds only in-frame clones and misses some; the assay was immunoSEQ multiplex PCR. The sample lists under 350,000 clones, around nine tenths occurring once. The specimen sequenced was PBMCs or T cells enriched from blood (not recorded which). Receptors were obtained from a woman between 40 and 50 years old who had recovered from COVID-19.

This chain links TRBV4-1 with TRBJ2-1, with 12 bases identical to TRBD2. Germline CDR1 reads MGHRA; CDR2 reads YSYEKL. The CDR3 length is 18 residues. Losses at the gene ends were 4 bases for V and 4 bases for J; bases not matched to a gene: 11. The CDR3 region has the DNA TGCGCCAGCAGCCCTACCGAGCGACTAGCGGGAGAGTACAATGAGCAGTTCTTC. Protein product: CASSPTERLAGEYNEQFF.

The J gene is TRBJ1-2, the V gene TRBV7-9; TRBD1 is a possible D gene (6 bases). Germline V gene data show CDR1 as SEHNR and CDR2 as FQNEAQ (reference sequence). Trimming pared 0 bases from V and 8 bases from J, leaving 10 bases between. The CDR3 extends over 13 amino acids. The CDR3 DNA sequence: TGTGCCAGCAGCTTAGCGGGGGCCGAGGGCTACACCTTC. It encodes CASSLAGAEGYTF.

J is TRBJ1-3 and V is TRBV18; 7 bases match TRBD1. J gave up 2 bases and V 3 bases, and 10 bases lay outside the gene matches. The CDR3 spans 17 residues. Germline V CDR1 and CDR2: KGHSH, LQKENI. In DNA form, the CDR3 reads TGTGCCAGCTCACCGCAGAGACAGGGTGGTACTGGAAACACCATATATTTT. This translates into CASSPQRQGGTGNTIYF.

The chain combines TRBV15 with TRBJ1-4; maybe TRBD1 (6 bases). Germline V gene lookup returns CDR1 LNHNV and CDR2 YYDKDF (reference sequence). CDR3 length: 16 amino acids. The ends were cut back, 4 bases at V and 4 bases at J, with 16 bases in the middle. CDR3 amino acids: CATSTQRGGRNEKLFF. In nucleotides, the CDR3 is TGTGCCACCAGCACCCAGCGGGGGGGGCGTAATGAAAAACTGTTTTTT. The complete variable domain, with remaining parts taken from reference TRBV15 and TRBJ1-4, reads DAMVIQNPRYQVTQFGKPVTLSCSQTLNHNVMYWYQQKSSQAPKLLFHYYDKDFNNEADTPDNFQSRRPNTSFCFLDIRSPGLGDTAMYLCATSTQRGGRNEKLFFGSGTQLSVL.

The chain carries TRBV6-5 and TRBJ1-2; D is undetermined. Germline V gene data show CDR1 as MNHEY and CDR2 as SVGAGI. CDR3 length equals 12 residues. V dropped 10 bases and J dropped 4 bases, with 13 bases sitting between them. This CDR3 reads CATIGATYGYTF. The CDR3 DNA sequence: TGTGCCACCATCGGAGCGACCTATGGCTACACCTTC.